These 16 T cell receptor beta chains share one sample of origin, sequenced in a study of read filtering for tumor transcriptome and immune sequencing (dated by TCRdb to 2020 to 2021). Sequencing was carried out with an Illumina HiSeq 4000. The Immunoverse kit was used to build TCR libraries from 400 ng RNA, with molecular barcoded adaptors covering alpha/delta and beta/gamma chains. TCRdb itself trimmed the public reads at Q25 with fastp, ran MiXCR and retained productive beta chains. Duplicate CDR3 protein sequences are folded into a single record with the most common DNA and genes. This sample has roughly 130,000 distinct CDR3 sequences in its table, and over 10% of those were observed once. Clones ranked in the top ten supply approximately 10% of the sample. Sequenced material: a population of CD138-negative cells sorted from bone marrow. In the paper's terms, the cell subset or site label means: bone marrow mononuclear cells depleted of CD138+ plasma/myeloma cells by negative magnetic selection. All receptors come from a donor aged 40 or over with multiple myeloma.

The sample holds a few counts of this clonotype. The J gene is TRBJ1-5, the V gene TRBV19, with a tentative D call TRBD1 (6 bases). V lost 9 bases to trimming and J lost 3 bases, with 21 bases between them. The V gene's germline CDR1 is LNHDA and CDR2 SQIVND (reference sequence). CDR3 size: 16 residues. CDR3 DNA: TGTGCCAGCAAAGGATCTTACAGGGCCCTCAATCAGCCCCAGCATTTT. Encoded protein: CASKGSYRALNQPQHF.

Many counts were recorded for this clonotype. The J gene is TRBJ2-1, the V gene TRBV29-1, with unresolved D. Germline CDR1 is SQVTM and CDR2 is ANQGSEA. Between the trimmed V and J ends, which lost 3 bases and 6 bases, there was a span of 9 bases. CDR3 length: 12 residues. CDR3 nucleotides: TGCAGCGTTGAGGGTCCCACCAATGAGCAGTTCTTC. Encoded protein: CSVEGPTNEQFF.

This clonotype was observed at least ten times. This chain uses TRBV15 with TRBJ2-1; 7 bases are a match to TRBD1. CDR3 size: 15 residues. Germline values: CDR1 LNHNV, CDR2 YYDKDF (reference sequence). The V gene end was trimmed by 0 bases and the J gene end by 7 bases; junction bases not matched to a gene: 6. The DNA of the CDR3 is TGTGCCACCAGCAGAGATCTGGCGACAGGGAATGAGCAGTTCTTC. It codes for CATSRDLATGNEQFF.

This clonotype showed up just a few times. The CDR3 DNA follows: TGTGCCAGCAGTGAGCTGGGATCCGGCGGCTACACCTTC. Its translation: CASSELGSGGYTF. The rearrangement joins TRBV6-1 to TRBJ1-2; D ambiguous. Germline lookup yields CDR1 MNHNS and CDR2 SASEGT. This CDR3 has 13 amino acids. Trimming removed 3 bases at V and 8 bases at J, with 13 bases between.

A few counts support this clonotype. Since a much larger clone is just one base distant, this may be a read error. The chain recombines TRBV20-1 with TRBJ2-1; D is tentatively TRBD1 or TRBD2 (6 bases each). Germline V CDR1 and CDR2: DFQATT, SNEGSKA (reference sequence). The CDR3 has 14 amino acids. Here the CDR3 reads CGAERGGPYNEQFF. The CDR3, as DNA: TGCGGTGCGGAAAGAGGGGGGCCCTACAATGAGCAGTTCTTC.

About this clonotype: The CDR3 ends on some other residue instead of the conserved phenylalanine or tryptophan, so this is likely a read error. The chain combines TRBV7-9 with TRBJ2-5, with 7 positions matching TRBD2. This CDR3 region has 16 residues. The V and J ends lost 0 bases and 4 bases, in that order; junction bases with no gene match: 8. Germline V lookup: CDR1 SEHNR, CDR2 FQNEAQ (reference sequence). This CDR3 reads CASSLALGGSVETQYS. The CDR3 coding sequence is TGTGCCAGCAGCTTAGCCCTCGGGGGGTCTGTAGAGACCCAGTACTCC.

This clonotype occurred many times. This chain uses TRBV7-8 with TRBJ2-7; D gene unclear. CDR1 is SGHVS and CDR2 is FQNEAQ in the germline V gene. The CDR3 runs to 18 residues. V lost 1 base and J lost 2, with 21 bases in between. The chain's CDR3 is CASSLGGFRAGFPYEQYF. CDR3 bases: TGTGCCAGCAGCTTAGGTGGCTTCCGCGCCGGATTTCCCTACGAGCAGTACTTC.

This clonotype was seen many times. The CDR3 here is CATSAGQGTQPQHF. The CDR3 DNA is TGTGCCACCAGTGCGGGACAGGGGACTCAGCCCCAGCATTTT. J is TRBJ1-5 and V is TRBV24-1; TRBD1 agrees at 10 bases. Germline assignment: CDR1 KGHDR and CDR2 SFDVKD. Trimming took 5 bases from V and 6 from J; bases not matched to a gene: 3. The CDR3 has 14 amino acids.

This clonotype has only a few counts. The rearrangement uses TRBV29-1 and TRBJ1-1, with D unclear. The germline V gene has CDR1 SQVTM and CDR2 ANQGSEA. The CDR3 contains 13 residues. The V end was cut by 4 bases, the J end by 0 bases, with 9 bases between. The CDR3 spells CSVVSGLNTEAFF. CDR3 in DNA: TGCAGCGTTGTTTCGGGATTGAACACTGAAGCTTTCTTT.

The rearrangement links TRBV19 to TRBJ1-1; possibly TRBD1 for D (6 bases). Deletions cut 6 bases from V and 1 base from J, with 9 bases between. The CDR3 runs to 13 residues. Germline CDR1 LNHDA, CDR2 SQIVND (reference sequence). CDR3 residues: CASSGQRNTEAFF. The CDR3 DNA is TGTGCCAGTAGCGGACAGCGGAACACTGAAGCTTTCTTT.

This clonotype was observed many times. V gene TRBV27 combines with J gene TRBJ2-7; the D gene could be TRBD1 or TRBD2 (5 bases each). The V gene lost 3 bases and the J gene lost 5 bases, with 26 bases spanning the gap. Germline assignment: CDR1 MNHEY and CDR2 SMNVEV (reference sequence). This CDR3 comprises 18 residues. The CDR3 loop reads CASSLQRGFGALIDEQYF. The DNA for the CDR3 is TGTGCCAGCAGTTTGCAACGCGGGTTCGGGGCCTTAATTGACGAGCAGTACTTC.

The table lists this clonotype with many counts. The chain carries TRBV5-1 and TRBJ2-5; D is undetermined. Trimming cost V 2 bases and J 2 bases, with 10 bases left between them. The CDR3 length is 14 residues. Germline values: CDR1 SGHRS, CDR2 YFSETQ. CDR3 DNA: TGCGCCAGCAGCTTACAGACATTGCAAGAGACCCAGTACTTC. It encodes CASSLQTLQETQYF.

This clonotype has at least ten counts. The V call is TRBV19, the J call TRBJ2-1, with 7 positions matching TRBD1. The V segment lost 3 bases and the J segment 5 bases; nucleotides outside the gene matches: 7. Germline CDR1 reads LNHDA; CDR2 reads SQIVND (reference sequence). This CDR3 is 15 amino acids long. The CDR3 sequence: CASSMGDSNNNEQFF. The CDR3 DNA reads as TGTGCCAGTAGTATGGGGGACAGCAATAACAATGAGCAGTTCTTC.

As to this clonotype: A much larger clone sits a single nucleotide away, making a read error possible. Here the CDR3 reads CAGSEETSGAARETQYF. The CDR3 DNA sequence: TGTGCCGGCAGTGAAGAGACTAGCGGGGCCGCCAGGGAGACCCAGTACTTC. This chain connects TRBV6-2 or TRBV6-3 to TRBJ2-5; TRBD2 aligns across 11 bases. The CDR3 totals 17 residues. CDR1 and CDR2 (germline): MNHEY, SVGEGT.

This clonotype was picked up many times. The J gene is TRBJ1-1, the V gene TRBV3-1; 10 bases line up with TRBD1. Germline V gene data show CDR1 as LGHDT and CDR2 as YNNKEL (reference sequence). With 4 bases clipped from V and 10 bases from J, the junction kept 6 bases outside the gene matches. The CDR3 totals 13 residues. DNA for the CDR3: TGTGCCAGCAGCCTCCAAGGGGACAGGGGAGCTTTCTTT. Its translation is CASSLQGDRGAFF.

This clonotype has a handful of counts. V gene TRBV19 combines with J gene TRBJ2-2; perhaps TRBD1 as D (6 bases). The V gene lost 1 base and the J gene lost 3 bases, with 9 bases spanning the gap. The V gene's germline CDR1 is LNHDA and CDR2 SQIVND (reference sequence). The CDR3 is 15 residues long. Written as DNA, the CDR3 is TGTGCCAGTAGTATAGCCGGGACATACACCGGGGAGCTGTTTTTT. Protein product: CASSIAGTYTGELFF.